This entry features one TCR beta chain sequence. The clone's antigen remains unknown. No qualities accompany the bases; no much larger clone lies one base away. The data derive from a study of T cell responses to AZD1222 COVID-19 vaccine listed by TCRdb under 2021. With regard to the full study: AZD1222 recipients with second doses at about 4 weeks or about 12 weeks were pooled, because spike-specific TCR depth and breadth did not differ between schedules. TCR sequencing was performed for 230 to 250 trial participants, of whom some 200 were given two doses of AZD1222 and 26 were given two doses of MenACWY control vaccine. Trial participants were enrolled into age subgroups of 18-55, 56-69 and 70-plus years, which contained 148, 28 and 57 TCR-sequenced participants, respectively.

The CDR3 regions of human TCRbeta chains were subjected to immunosequencing. The authors processed their data as follows. TCRs in the repertoires were matched against a reference library of SARS-CoV-2-specific TCRs that had been generated with the MIRA antigen-specificity platform. Breadth was defined as the fraction of unique TCRs that were SARS-CoV-2-associated, and depth was defined as the fraction of total T cells that were SARS-CoV-2-associated. Using the MIRA data, each spike-specific TCR was assigned both to the spike region to which the TCR was reactive and to a CD4 or CD8 class. Log10-transformed breadth and depth values were compared by one-way ANOVA with Sidak's multiple comparisons tests. TCRdb obtained this table from immuneACCESS and retained in-frame rearrangements with V and J assigned. These tables miss some clones; where compared with another copy, unresolved V genes account for less than half of the shortfall, and the remainder is unexplained. V and J calls plus clone size are reproduced from that table; the DNA served to infer D and trimming. This sample has approximately 92,000 clones in its table, and about 90% of those were observed once. The ten biggest clones cover around 6.9% of the sample.

The meaning of the sample's time point label: baseline before first vaccination. Vaccinee samples came from UK trials COV001 and COV002, including a single-blind randomized controlled phase 2/3 trial of AZD1222 (ChAdOx1 nCoV-19) in healthy adults. Trial participant PBMC samples were collected at day 0 and day 28 after the second dose for TCRbeta chain sequencing. What the authors observed across the whole study: Reportedly, close to half of the unique spike-specific TCRs recognized epitopes lying outside the regions that are mutated in the B.1.351 and B.1.1.7 variants. In the small 56-69-year group, the increase in depth fell short of significance, most likely because of low power. Participants were mostly white British and included more females than males, and it was suggested by the authors that clonal diversity may have been underestimated. Because no day 14 peak-response samples were available, repertoires were characterized only after the peak T cell response. CD4 TCRs associated with the vaccine covered the entire spike protein, and the dominant responses were in regions 160-218 and 743-854. After two AZD1222 doses, both the breadth and the depth of spike-specific TCRs were significantly higher than at day 0 and than in MenACWY recipients. Conclusions about previously exposed vaccinees are limited, since just a handful of AZD1222 recipients were seropositive for SARS-CoV-2 at baseline.

This clonotype was sampled from an adult in good health. The specimen comprised peripheral blood, sampled on day 0 of AZD1222 vaccination.

The base sequence is TGTGCCAGCAGTTTGGGACGTACTAATGAAAAACTGTTTTTT. This translates into CASSLGRTNEKLFF. The chain employs TRBV13 and TRBJ1-4; TRBD1 is a possible D gene, resting on 5 matching bases. The CDR3 numbers 14 residues from cysteine through phenylalanine. Solely the CDR3 DNA is kept, with 42 bases framed from the first base. CDR1 and CDR2, per the germline V gene (reference sequence), are PRHDT and FYEKMQ. Trimming takes 6 bases from V and 2 bases from J, and the germline ends sit 10 bases apart. Reference TRBV13 and TRBJ1-4 proteins supply the regions before and after the CDR3; the full variable domain is: AAGVIQSPRHLIKEKRETATLKCYPIPRHDTVYWYQQGPGQDPQFLISFYEKMQSDKGSIPDRFSAQQFSDYHSELNMSSLELGDSALYFCASSLGRTNEKLFFGSGTQLSVL.